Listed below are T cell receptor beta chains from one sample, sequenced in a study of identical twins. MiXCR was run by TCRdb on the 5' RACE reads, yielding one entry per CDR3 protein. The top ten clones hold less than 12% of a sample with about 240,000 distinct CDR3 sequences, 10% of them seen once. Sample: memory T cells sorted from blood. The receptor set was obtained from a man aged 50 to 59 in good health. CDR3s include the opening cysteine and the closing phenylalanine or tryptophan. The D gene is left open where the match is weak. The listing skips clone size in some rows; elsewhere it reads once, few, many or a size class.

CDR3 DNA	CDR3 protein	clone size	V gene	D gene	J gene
TGTGCCAGCAGCCACGGCGCGGCCTCCACAGATACGCAGTATTTT	CASSHGAASTDTQYF	few	TRBV7-9	.	TRBJ2-3
TGTGCCAGCAGCTTGGGGGGAATGGAAAAAGCTTTCTTT	CASSLGGMEKAFF	many	TRBV11-2	.	TRBJ1-1
TGTGCCAGCAGCTTAGGTTCTTCCGGGACAGGGAGAAAACTGTTTTTT	CASSLGSSGTGRKLFF	few	TRBV7-2	TRBD1	TRBJ1-4
TGTGCCAGCAGTCAACCGGGACTAGCGGGAGGAGAGACCCAGTACTTC	CASSQPGLAGGETQYF	.	TRBV12-3/TRBV12-4	TRBD2	TRBJ2-5
TGCAGTGCTAGTCAATCGGGAGGGTTTACAGATACGCAGTATTTT	CSASQSGGFTDTQYF	.	TRBV20-1	TRBD2	TRBJ2-3
TGCAGTGCTAGAGACCGAGGGTCCAGGGCGAATTCACCCCTCCACTTT	CSARDRGSRANSPLHF	few	TRBV20-1	.	TRBJ1-6
TGTGCCAGCAGCGTTCTAGCGGGAGTTCAGGAGACCCAGTACTTC	CASSVLAGVQETQYF	few	TRBV9	TRBD2	TRBJ2-5
TGTGCCAGCAGTCTCAGACAGGGCCCCGGGGAGCTGTTTTTT	CASSLRQGPGELFF	many	TRBV2	TRBD1	TRBJ2-2
TGTGCCAGCAGCCAAGATCGCAGGCCGAACACTGAAGCTTTCTTT	CASSQDRRPNTEAFF	few	TRBV3-1	.	TRBJ1-1
TGCAGTGCTAGGAACGGGAATACGCAGTATTTT	CSARNGNTQYF	many	TRBV20-1	.	TRBJ2-3
TGCGCCAGCAGCCGGATGACAGGGGGCACGACTGAAGCTTTCTTT	CASSRMTGGTTEAFF	many	TRBV4-3	TRBD1	TRBJ1-1
TGTGCCAGCAGTTTGACAGGTTTCAATGAGCAGTTCTTC	CASSLTGFNEQFF	few	TRBV6-5	.	TRBJ2-1
TGCGCCAGCAGCTTGCGGGACAGGGACACTGAAGCTTTCTTT	CASSLRDRDTEAFF	many	TRBV5-1	TRBD1	TRBJ1-1
TGCAGCGTTGAAGAGGGGTACTTC	CSVEEGYF	many	TRBV29-1	.	TRBJ2-5
TGTGCCAGCAGTGACAGGGATTCTGCCTACGAGCAGTACTTC	CASSDRDSAYEQYF	.	TRBV2	.	TRBJ2-7
TGTGCCAGCAGCCGAGGGACCCGACAGGGGGCGCGACCGACCGTGCGACTCCAAGAGACCCAGTACTTC	CASSRGTRQGARPTVRLQETQYF	.	TRBV4-2	TRBD1	TRBJ2-5
TGTGCCAGCAGCTTCGGGACACTCCGAGGCTACACCTTC	CASSFGTLRGYTF	many	TRBV28	.	TRBJ1-2
TGTGCCAGCAGCTTAGTGGCCCGGCGTCCGGGATCCAGCTCCTACAATGAGCAGTTCTTC	CASSLVARRPGSSSYNEQFF	many	TRBV11-2	.	TRBJ2-1
TGTGCCAGCAGCTTAGACAGGGGGCGCATCGACGAGCAGTACTTC	CASSLDRGRIDEQYF	.	TRBV11-1	TRBD1	TRBJ2-7
TGTGCCAGCAGGCCCCCCGGGACAGGCAGCAATGAGCAGTTCTTC	CASRPPGTGSNEQFF	few	TRBV7-8	TRBD1	TRBJ2-1
TGCAGTGCTAGAGCCCCTAGGACAGGGAACAATCAGCCCCAGCATTTT	CSARAPRTGNNQPQHF	many	TRBV20-1	TRBD1	TRBJ1-5
TGCAGTGCCCCTGGTGGGCGGGGGGCGCTTAGCACAGATACGCAGTATTTT	CSAPGGRGALSTDTQYF	.	TRBV20-1	TRBD2	TRBJ2-3
TGCGCCAGCAGCCCCCAAATAACGGCGAACACTGAAGCTTTCTTT	CASSPQITANTEAFF	many	TRBV4-3	.	TRBJ1-1
TGTGCCAGCAGACCGACAGGGGAGCATTCACCCCTCCACTTT	CASRPTGEHSPLHF	.	TRBV7-9	TRBD1	TRBJ1-6
TGTGCCAGCAGCTTAGAATACGGCTACACCTTC	CASSLEYGYTF	.	TRBV7-9	.	TRBJ1-2
TGTGCCAGCAGCCAAGATGGCCGGGGTACGCAGTATTTT	CASSQDGRGTQYF	many	TRBV3-1	.	TRBJ2-3
TGTGCCAGCAGCCAAAACACCCTCGGCTACAATGAGCAGTTCTTC	CASSQNTLGYNEQFF	many	TRBV3-1	.	TRBJ2-1
TGTGCCAGCAGCCAAGATGGCGGGGGGGCCCGAGAGACCCAGTACTTC	CASSQDGGGARETQYF	few	TRBV4-2	TRBD2	TRBJ2-5
TGTGCCAGCAGTTTATCGATCCGACTAGCGGGAGGCACAGATACGCAGTATTTT	CASSLSIRLAGGTDTQYF	few	TRBV28	TRBD2	TRBJ2-3
TGTGCCAGCAGCGTAGAGGACACTGAAGCTTTCTTT	CASSVEDTEAFF	many	TRBV9	.	TRBJ1-1
TGTGCCAGCAACCGACATTTGCCTAGCTCCTACAATGAGCAGTTCTTC	CASNRHLPSSYNEQFF	.	TRBV6-2/TRBV6-3	.	TRBJ2-1
TGCAGCGGCGGGACGGCTGAAGCTTTCTTT	CSGGTAEAFF	many	TRBV29-1	.	TRBJ1-1
TGCGCCAGCAGCCAAGAAAAGCAAGGATACGAGCAGTACTTC	CASSQEKQGYEQYF	.	TRBV4-1	.	TRBJ2-7